The 2 T cell receptor beta chains below come from one sample, sequenced in a study of blood T cell repertoires in COVID-19. Profiled with immunoSEQ multiplex PCR; TCRdb holds only in-frame clones, not every one. The sample includes about 150,000 clones, approximately 88% seen only once; the top ten take roughly 4.9%. Sequenced input: PBMCs or T cells enriched from blood (not recorded which). Source of these receptors: a man in his 70s who had been exposed to COVID-19.

The genes are TRBV11-3 and TRBJ2-7; a possible D gene is TRBD2 (6 bases). There are 13 residues in the CDR3. Trimming took off 1 base at V and 6 bases at J, with 10 bases between the two ends. In germline, CDR1 is SGHNT, CDR2 YENEEA. Here the CDR3 DNA reads TGTGCCAGCAGCTTAGTGGCGGGGTCCGAGCAGTACTTC. This sequence encodes CASSLVAGSEQYF.

The chain links TRBV28 to TRBJ2-7; 9 bases are a match to TRBD1. The V gene end was trimmed by 10 bases and the J gene end by 5 bases; junction bases not matched to a gene: 15. The CDR3 spans 15 residues. In germline, CDR1 is MDHEN, CDR2 SYDVKM. CDR3 protein: CANLTARQGGHEQYF. The CDR3 coding sequence is TGTGCCAACCTAACGGCCAGACAGGGGGGGCACGAGCAGTACTTC.